The 20 T cell receptor beta chains below come from one sample, sequenced in a study of blood T cells in healthy people across ages. Combining a sample-barcoded 5' primer with a J-beta primer mix, a second PCR ran for roughly 6 to 12 cycles. From the 5' RACE reads, TCRdb called clonotypes with MiXCR, one entry per CDR3 protein. The sample records 1.5 million to 1.8 million distinct CDR3 sequences, roughly two fifths being singletons. What was sequenced was blood. These receptors all come from a woman younger than 35 in good health.

This clonotype was seen more than once but under ten times. V and J are TRBV5-1 and TRBJ1-5, with TRBD1 matching 7 bases. Germline values: CDR1 SGHRS, CDR2 YFSETQ. V dropped 0 bases and J dropped 2; count of bases not matched to a gene: 5. The CDR3 sequence is 16 residues long. The CDR3 reads CASSLGPTGGNQPQHF. In nucleotides, the CDR3 is TGCGCCAGCAGCTTGGGCCCCACAGGGGGCAATCAGCCCCAGCATTTT.

CDR3 residues: CASSTRGYNEQFF. The CDR3 nucleotides are TGTGCCAGCAGCACCAGGGGCTACAATGAGCAGTTCTTC. The chain is built from TRBV9 and TRBJ2-1; possibly TRBD1 for D (6 bases). The V end was cut by 4 bases, the J end by 3 bases, with 8 bases between. The V gene's germline CDR1 is SGDLS and CDR2 YYNGEE. The CDR3 runs to 13 residues. Drawing the rest from reference TRBV9 and TRBJ2-1, the complete variable domain is DSGVTQTPKHLITATGQRVTLRCSPRSGDLSVYWYQQSLDQGLQFLIQYYNGEERAKGNILERFSAQQFPDLHSELNLSSLELGDSALYFCASSTRGYNEQFFGPGTRLTVL.

The chain employs TRBV18 and TRBJ2-6; D uncertain. Trimming stripped 2 bases from V and 1 base from J, with 15 bases between. The CDR3 is 18 amino acids. CDR1 is KGHSH and CDR2 is LQKENI in the germline V gene. The CDR3 sequence is CASSPEPYPTSGANVLTF. The DNA of the CDR3 is TGTGCCAGCTCACCAGAGCCATACCCAACTTCTGGGGCCAACGTCCTGACTTTC.

The V call is TRBV27, the J call TRBJ2-3, with 7 bases identical to TRBD1. The CDR3 consists of 18 residues. Unmatched junction bases numbered 17, after V lost 4 bases and J lost 4 bases. Germline V gene lookup returns CDR1 MNHEY and CDR2 SMNVEV (reference sequence). CDR3 bases: TGTGCCAGCAGTTCAAGGCCCCGGGTGGACAGGTTCCCAGATACGCAGTATTTT. It is translated as CASSSRPRVDRFPDTQYF.

This clonotype has more than one count but fewer than ten. The J gene is TRBJ2-7, the V gene TRBV20-1, with D possibly matching TRBD1 (7 bases). Germline loops: CDR1 DFQATT, CDR2 SNEGSKA (reference sequence). This CDR3 contains 15 residues. Trimming removed 3 bases from V and 1 base from J, with 16 bases in between. The CDR3 is CSARGRGEPSYEQYF. The CDR3 coding sequence is TGCAGTGCTAGGGGCAGGGGGGAGCCTTCCTACGAGCAGTACTTC.

V and J are TRBV12-3 or TRBV12-4 and TRBJ1-1; possibly TRBD1 for D (5 bases). The CDR3 consists of 14 residues. Trimming cost V 5 bases and J 3 bases, with 13 bases left between them. CDR3 region: CASSTYGGDTEAFF. The CDR3 nucleotides are TGTGCCAGCAGTACCTACGGGGGGGACACTGAAGCTTTCTTT.

Only a few counts were recorded for this clonotype. The chain is built from TRBV7-9 and TRBJ1-1; tentatively, D is TRBD1 (5 bases). This CDR3 has 13 residues. Germline V lookup: CDR1 SEHNR, CDR2 FQNEAQ (reference sequence). Trimming removed 6 bases at V and 0 bases at J, with 8 bases between. CDR3 nucleotides: TGTGCCAGCAGAAAGACAGTGAACACTGAAGCTTTCTTT. Translated, it gives CASRKTVNTEAFF.

The chain uses TRBV5-4 and TRBJ2-7, with D perhaps assigned TRBD1 or TRBD2 (5 bases each). The end of the DNA aligns better with TRBJ2-5, so the J call may be wrong. The V gene's germline CDR1 is SGHNT and CDR2 YYREEE (reference sequence). The CDR3 extends over 17 amino acids. The CDR3 DNA is TGTGCCAGCAGCTTGGGTATTCGGTCGGGGCGGCGAGAGACCCAGTACTTC. It yields the protein CASSLGIRSGRRETQYF.

The rearrangement links TRBV5-4 to TRBJ2-3; TRBD2 matches 7 bases. The CDR3 has 13 amino acids. Trimming at V came to 0 bases and at J to 6 bases, leaving 1 base not matched to a gene. The germline CDR1 and CDR2 sequences are SGHNT and YYREEE (reference sequence). The CDR3 is CASSLASGDTQYF. The CDR3, as DNA: TGTGCCAGCAGCTTGGCTAGCGGTGATACGCAGTATTTT. The whole variable domain, filled in from reference TRBV5-4 and TRBJ2-3, reads ETGVTQSPTHLIKTRGQQVTLRCSSQSGHNTVSWYQQALGQGPQFIFQYYREEENGRGNFPPRFSGLQFPNYSSELNVNALELDDSALYLCASSLASGDTQYFGPGTRLTVL.

This rearrangement joins TRBV6-6 to TRBJ2-3; 8 bases are a match to TRBD2. This CDR3 is built from 16 residues. With V trimmed by 3 bases and J by 2 bases, 7 bases remained unmatched. CDR1 and CDR2 from the germline V gene are MNHNY and SVGAGI (reference sequence). CDR3 bases: TGTGCCAGCAGTTATCGAAATAGCGGGGCCACAGATACGCAGTATTTT. This gives the protein CASSYRNSGATDTQYF.

As concerns this clonotype: The junction does not match germline at one end; this may be a read error. The chain uses TRBV3-1 and TRBJ1-2; a weak D match, TRBD1 (6 bases). This CDR3 spans 16 amino acids. Germline V gives CDR1 LGHDT, CDR2 YNNKEL (reference sequence). CDR3 DNA: TGTGCCGGCAGCCAAGGGGCAGGGGAAGCTAACTATGGCTACACCTTC. Protein: CAGSQGAGEANYGYTF.

The table lists this clonotype with a few counts. The gene calls are TRBV20-1 and TRBJ2-7; no firm D call. Trimming removed 2 bases at V and 4 bases at J, with 12 bases between. CDR1 is DFQATT, CDR2 SNEGSKA, per germline (reference sequence). The CDR3 totals 13 residues. CDR3 nucleotides: TGCAGTGCTAGAATCTCGACGTTGTACGAGCAGTACTTC. It specifies CSARISTLYEQYF.

This clonotype was seen only a few times. The chain uses TRBV14 and TRBJ2-7, with D hard to call. This CDR3 has 13 amino acids. Germline V lookup: CDR1 SGHDN, CDR2 FVKESK. V was cut by 1 base and J by 2 bases, with 6 bases left in between. The CDR3: CASSQVRAYEQYF. CDR3 coding DNA: TGTGCCAGCAGCCAAGTGAGAGCCTACGAGCAGTACTTC.

A few counts support this clonotype. The rearrangement uses TRBV7-9 and TRBJ1-6; D is undetermined. Between the trimmed V and J ends, which lost 5 bases and 7 bases, there was a span of 6 bases. This CDR3 region has 12 residues. CDR1 is SEHNR, CDR2 FQNEAQ, per germline (reference sequence). This CDR3 is CASSILNSPLHF. For the CDR3, the DNA is TGTGCCAGCAGCATCCTAAATTCACCCCTCCACTTT.

This clonotype showed up just a few times. This chain links TRBV2 with TRBJ2-3, with D perhaps TRBD2 (5 bases). This CDR3 has 13 amino acids. Germline CDR1 SNHLY, CDR2 FYNNEI. The V end was cut by 7 bases, the J end by 0 bases, with 8 bases between. The CDR3 nucleotides read TGTGCCAGCAAGCGGTCTAGCACAGATACGCAGTATTTT. Translated, it gives CASKRSSTDTQYF.

CDR3 bases: TGCGCCAGCAGCTTGGATAGCGGGGAGACCCTAAATGAGCAGTTCTTC. Translated: CASSLDSGETLNEQFF. This chain connects TRBV5-1 to TRBJ2-1; 8 bases line up with TRBD2. The germline CDR1 and CDR2 sequences are SGHRS and YFSETQ. Losses at the gene ends were 0 bases for V and 7 bases for J; bases not matched to a gene: 9. The CDR3 consists of 16 residues.

This rearrangement joins TRBV29-1 to TRBJ2-3; TRBD2 agrees at 12 bases. This CDR3 is 13 amino acids long. V trimming: 6 bases; J trimming: 11 bases; junction bases outside the gene matches: 9. The germline CDR1 and CDR2 sequences are SQVTM and ANQGSEA. Here the CDR3 reads CSVQTSGSLRQYF. CDR3 DNA sequence: TGCAGCGTCCAGACTAGCGGGAGTCTAAGGCAGTATTTT.

The sample holds a few counts of this clonotype. The chain combines TRBV7-9 with TRBJ1-6, with a weak D call TRBD1 (6 bases). The CDR3 is 16 amino acids. Between the trimmed V and J ends, which lost 3 bases and 4 bases, there was a span of 13 bases. Germline assignment: CDR1 SEHNR and CDR2 FQNEAQ (reference sequence). The CDR3 DNA sequence: TGTGCCAGCAGCTTTGCACTGGACAGATATAATTCACCCCTCCACTTT. Amino acid sequence: CASSFALDRYNSPLHF.

This clonotype was seen a handful of times. This rearrangement joins TRBV29-1 to TRBJ2-7, with unresolved D. The germline V gene has CDR1 SQVTM and CDR2 ANQGSEA. V lost 2 bases to trimming and J lost 7 bases, with 21 bases between them. The length of the CDR3 is 15 residues. CDR3 nucleotide sequence: TGCAGCGTTGAACCGTGGTGGTCGGGTTACAATGAGCAGTACTTC. The encoded protein is CSVEPWWSGYNEQYF.

The chain uses TRBV6-1 and TRBJ2-5; tentatively, D is TRBD2 (6 bases). V lost 8 bases and J lost 11, with 18 bases in between. CDR1 and CDR2 from the germline V gene are MNHNS and SASEGT. The CDR3 runs to 12 residues. The CDR3 reads CASYLGGNEQYF. The DNA for the CDR3 is TGTGCCAGCTATCTGGGAGGCAATGAGCAGTACTTC.